This entry features one TCR beta chain sequence. This clone was seen just once. The clone's antigen remains unknown. No much larger clone is present one base from it, and per-base qualities are unavailable. TCRbeta CDR3 regions were amplified from genomic DNA by means of the immunoSEQ Assay, a bias-controlled multiplex PCR. The authors processed their data as follows. The number of nucleated cells in each sample was estimated from the amplification of reference gene primers within the assay. To quantify the absolute abundance of each unique TCRbeta CDR3 rearrangement, sequence reads were collapsed and filtered. Productive Simpson clonality was computed per sample as the square root of Simpson's diversity index over productive rearrangements. TCRdb provides this immuneACCESS table in a form limited to in-frame rearrangements. Some clones are lacking; in checked studies, under half of them reflect an unresolved V gene, and why the rest are absent is not known. That table gives V, J and clone size, and the DNA gave D and trimming. The sample table records some 70,000 clones; approximately 80% of these occur just once. 20% to 25% of the sample comes from the top ten.

Collaborating institutions collected whole blood in K2EDTA tubes following their own protocols. For TCRbeta analysis, collaborators shipped samples as frozen whole blood, isolated PBMCs, or DNA extracted from either of those sample types. CDR1 and CDR2, looked up from the germline V gene, are LGHNT and FRNRAP. The germline V and J ends show losses of 3 bases and 7 bases respectively, and no gene match explains 2 bases of the junction. The CDR3 numbers 14 residues from cysteine through phenylalanine. The entry retains the CDR3 DNA only, 42 bases that are in frame from base 1. These data are taken from a study of blood T cell repertoires in COVID-19 (dated by TCRdb to 2020 to 2021). In terms of the full investigation: Collaborator samples came from the United States, Italy and Spain and covered acute and convalescent phases of COVID-19. The prospective study material was composed of cDNA or gDNA derived from T cells, B-cell-depleted T cells, or PBMCs. The dataset comprised deeply sampled blood TCRbeta repertoires from subjects exposed to, actively infected with, or recovered from COVID-19. The repertoires were made available in a free public database intended to serve as a resource for research on the immune response to SARS-CoV-2. Samples came from the ongoing ImmuneRACE study (first 160 participants) plus 1,254 subjects from 6 global collaborators. Nearly every sample came with metadata listing a de-identified subject ID, COVID-19 status, age in years and sex. Where HLA class I and class II types were available, the types were taken from metadata supplied by the sample provider, not from assay-based typing.

General findings and caveats noted by the study authors: The quantity of clinical and demographic metadata differed by source and by participant and was supplied without curation.

Sequenced input: peripheral blood. The chain uses TRBV12-5 and TRBJ1-6; a stretch of 8 junction bases matches TRBD1. This sequence was found in a woman in her sixties or seventies with acute or convalescent COVID-19. The bases are TGTGCTAGTGGTTTAGACAGGGGCAATTCACCCCTCCACTTT. The resulting protein is CASGLDRGNSPLHF.